This T cell receptor (beta chain) was observed in a study of shared clonotypes between healthy human individuals. Only in-frame clones appear in the TCRdb table, and some are missing; sequencing was by immunoSEQ multiplex PCR. The table lists around 1 million clones, 76% of them singletons. The CDR3 contains 15 residues. Trimming pared 4 bases from V and 3 bases from J, leaving 11 bases between. Looked up from germline, CDR1 is SGHRS and CDR2 is YFSETQ. The clonotype comes from a man aged 18 to 29 in good health. The gene calls are TRBV5-1 and TRBJ2-6; D remains unclear. The sequencing sample was made of memory CD4+ T cells sorted from blood. Subset meaning: CD45RA-negative fraction. The DNA of the CDR3 is TGCGCCAGCAGCCCGAGTGGGTATGGGGCCAACGTCCTGACTTTC. Protein: CASSPSGYGANVLTF.